The 17 T cell receptor beta chains listed next were all sequenced from one sample in a study of memory CD4+ T cells and cytomegalovirus serostatus. Here immunoSEQ multiplex PCR was the method, and the copy in TCRdb shows in-frame clones only, minus some. In the table there are 55,000 to 65,000 clones, approximately 77% of which are singletons. Single viable CD3+CD4+CD8-CD45RO+ cells were sorted as the memory CD4+ T cells. The specimen was memory CD4+ T cells from blood. These receptors were obtained from an adult in good health and CMV-seronegative. Some clones in this sample may be carry-over from other donors' samples.

This chain connects TRBV2 to TRBJ2-7, with D perhaps matching TRBD1 (6 bases). The CDR3 spans 11 residues. Germline assignment: CDR1 SNHLY and CDR2 FYNNEI. The germline V and J ends were trimmed by 5 bases and 6 bases, with 8 bases remaining between them. CDR3 nucleotides: TGTGCCAGCAGTTCCAGGGGCGAGCAGTACTTC. Translation gives CASSSRGEQYF. Variable domain in full (rest from reference TRBV2 and TRBJ2-7): EPEVTQTPSHQVTQMGQEVILRCVPISNHLYFYWYRQILGQKVEFLVSFYNNEISEKSEIFDDQFSVERPDGSNFTLKIRSTKLEDSAMYFCASSSRGEQYFGPGTRLTVT.

The chain is built from TRBV7-2 and TRBJ2-2; TRBD2 matches 10 bases. The ends lost 5 bases at V and 3 bases at J; junction bases unmatched: 6. The CDR3 is 16 amino acids. Germline V gene sequence: CDR1 SGHTA, CDR2 FQGNSA. The CDR3: CASSASGRADTGELFF. The CDR3 DNA sequence: TGTGCCAGCAGCGCCAGCGGGAGGGCCGACACCGGGGAGCTGTTTTTT. Looking up the rest from reference TRBV7-2 and TRBJ2-2 gives the full variable domain: GAGVSQSPSNKVTEKGKDVELRCDPISGHTALYWYRQSLGQGLEFLIYFQGNSAPDKSGLPSDRFSAERTGGSVSTLTIQRTQQEDSAVYLCASSASGRADTGELFFGEGSRLTVL.

The chain carries TRBV5-1 and TRBJ2-5; no definite D call. The ends were cut back, 5 bases at V and 2 bases at J, with 4 bases in the middle. The CDR3 has 11 amino acids. The germline V gene has CDR1 SGHRS and CDR2 YFSETQ. Here the CDR3 DNA reads TGCGCCAGCAGAATACAAGAGACCCAGTACTTC. Residues: CASRIQETQYF. Combining the CDR3 with reference TRBV5-1 and TRBJ2-5 gives the whole variable domain KAGVTQTPRYLIKTRGQQVTLSCSPISGHRSVSWYQQTPGQGLQFLFEYFSETQRNKGNFPGRFSGRQFSNSRSEMNVSTLELGDSALYLCASRIQETQYFGPGTRLLVL.

The chain carries TRBV25-1 and TRBJ1-1; 10 bases are a match to TRBD1. Trimming at V came to 0 bases and at J to 11 bases, leaving 6 bases not matched to a gene. Germline CDR1 reads MGHDK; CDR2 reads SYGVNS. CDR3 size: 14 residues. As DNA, the CDR3 is TGTGCCAGCAGTGAATATATGAGGGGACAGGGGGCTTTCTTT. It yields the protein CASSEYMRGQGAFF. The variable domain in full, with the rest retrieved from reference TRBV25-1 and TRBJ1-1, is EADIYQTPRYLVIGTGKKITLECSQTMGHDKMYWYQQDPGMELHLIHYSYGVNSTEKGDLSSESTVSRIRTEHFPLTLESARPSHTSQYLCASSEYMRGQGAFFGQGTRLTVV.

The chain couples TRBV7-9 to TRBJ1-5, with 9 nucleotides matching TRBD1. The V segment lost 5 bases and the J segment 0 bases; nucleotides outside the gene matches: 5. The V gene's germline CDR1 is SEHNR and CDR2 FQNEAQ (reference sequence). The CDR3 is 16 amino acids. The CDR3: CASSRSTGGSNQPQHF. CDR3 in DNA: TGTGCCAGCAGCCGCTCGACAGGGGGTAGCAATCAGCCCCAGCATTTT.

J is TRBJ2-1 and V is TRBV14, with TRBD2 matching over 9 bases. This CDR3 spans 15 amino acids. The germline V gene encodes CDR1 SGHDN and CDR2 FVKESK. V shed 1 base and J 4 bases; nucleotides not matched to a gene: 2. The CDR3 region has the DNA TGTGCCAGCAGCCAAGGACTAGCGGCATACAATGAGCAGTTCTTC. Its protein product is CASSQGLAAYNEQFF. Full variable domain (missing parts from reference TRBV14 and TRBJ2-1): EAGVTQFPSHSVIEKGQTVTLRCDPISGHDNLYWYRRVMGKEIKFLLHFVKESKQDESGMPNNRFLAERTGGTYSTLKVQPAELEDSGVYFCASSQGLAAYNEQFFGPGTRLTVL.

This clone appeared a few times. The genes are TRBV25-1 and TRBJ2-1; 7 bases fit TRBD1. Germline V lookup: CDR1 MGHDK, CDR2 SYGVNS. This CDR3 has 15 amino acids. V gave up 5 bases and J gave up 7 bases; unmatched junction bases: 11. CDR3 nucleotides: TGTGCCAGCAGTCCTGATACGACAGGGTGGAATGAGCAGTTCTTC. It is translated as CASSPDTTGWNEQFF.

The V call is TRBV7-8, the J call TRBJ2-7, with 10 bases fitting TRBD2. Unmatched junction bases numbered 0, after V lost 2 bases and J lost 2 bases. CDR3 length equals 14 residues. CDR1 and CDR2 from the germline V gene are SGHVS and FQNEAQ. In nucleotides, the CDR3 is TGTGCCAGCAGCTTAAGCGGGAGGGCCTACGAGCAGTACTTC. Its protein is CASSLSGRAYEQYF.

The chain couples TRBV7-2 to TRBJ2-2; 7 positions match TRBD1. In germline, CDR1 is SGHTA, CDR2 FQGNSA. V shed 5 bases, J shed 7 bases, and the junction held 4 bases outside the gene matches. The CDR3 is 13 amino acids. Here the CDR3 DNA reads TGTGCCAGCAGCCCCAGACAGGGCGGGGAGCTGTTTTTT. It specifies CASSPRQGGELFF.

The chain combines TRBV6-5 with TRBJ1-2; 8 bases match TRBD1. The CDR3 has 14 residues. V lost 4 bases to trimming and J lost 4 bases; unmatched junction nucleotides: 5. Germline-derived CDR1 and CDR2 are MNHEY and SVGAGI. CDR3 protein: CASSLGQAPYGYTF. The CDR3 DNA reads as TGTGCCAGCAGTTTGGGACAGGCTCCCTATGGCTACACCTTC.

In this sample, this clone turned up once. V usage is TRBV11-2 and J usage is TRBJ2-3; 7 positions match TRBD2. The CDR3 has 15 residues. Per germline, CDR1 SGHAT and CDR2 FQNNGV. The trim removed 1 base at V and 4 bases at J, leaving 5 bases unmatched. CDR3 coding DNA: TGTGCCAGCAGCTTAGTGGGACTATCATCAGATACGCAGTATTTT. Translating gives CASSLVGLSSDTQYF.

The chain employs TRBV29-1 and TRBJ2-7; D possibly corresponds to TRBD1 (6 bases). Trimming pared 1 base from V and 0 bases from J, leaving 16 bases between. The CDR3 extends over 16 amino acids. Germline V gene sequence: CDR1 SQVTM, CDR2 ANQGSEA. The CDR3 sequence: CSVEGGQGLSSYEQYF. CDR3 DNA sequence: TGCAGCGTTGAAGGGGGGCAGGGTCTCAGCTCCTACGAGCAGTACTTC.

The table lists this clone with a count of one. The chain joins TRBV5-1 to TRBJ1-1; 8 bases align to TRBD1. V dropped 4 bases and J dropped 1; count of bases not matched to a gene: 3. Germline CDR1 is SGHRS and CDR2 is YFSETQ. This CDR3 is built from 14 residues. The CDR3 reads CASSPGTGNTEAFF. For the CDR3, the DNA is TGCGCCAGCAGCCCGGGGACAGGGAACACTGAAGCTTTCTTT.

This chain connects TRBV6-5 to TRBJ1-6; tentatively, D is TRBD1 (5 bases). The CDR3 loop spans 11 amino acids. V was cut by 8 bases and J by 9 bases, with 8 bases left in between. Germline CDR1 is MNHEY and CDR2 is SVGAGI. The CDR3 DNA sequence: TGTGCCAGCCGGGGGACTTCACCCCTCCACTTT. It yields the protein CASRGTSPLHF.

The chain is built from TRBV19 and TRBJ2-6, with a possible D match to TRBD2 (5 bases). Trimming stripped 6 bases from V and 1 base from J, with 25 bases between. CDR1 and CDR2 from the germline V gene are LNHDA and SQIVND (reference sequence). The CDR3 covers 20 residues. The CDR3 region has the DNA TGTGCCAGTAGACCAGCGGTAGGAGCTAGCTTAACTTCTGGGGCCAACGTCCTGACTTTC. Its protein is CASRPAVGASLTSGANVLTF.

This chain connects TRBV7-9 to TRBJ2-2; TRBD1 is a possible D gene (5 bases). CDR1 is SEHNR, CDR2 FQNEAQ, per germline (reference sequence). The CDR3 sequence is 15 residues long. V lost 1 base and J 1 base, leaving 7 bases between the germline ends. CDR3 amino acids: CASSLGGGNTGELFF. The CDR3 nucleotides read TGTGCCAGCAGCTTAGGGGGCGGGAACACCGGGGAGCTGTTTTTT.

This chain joins TRBV5-1 and TRBJ2-1, with D perhaps TRBD1 (5 bases). Per the germline V gene, CDR1 is SGHRS and CDR2 is YFSETQ. The CDR3 sequence is 14 residues long. The germline V and J ends were trimmed by 1 base and 8 bases, with 13 bases remaining between them. This CDR3 is CASSLRGIRDEQFF. The CDR3 region has the DNA TGCGCCAGCAGCTTGAGGGGCATTAGGGATGAGCAGTTCTTC.